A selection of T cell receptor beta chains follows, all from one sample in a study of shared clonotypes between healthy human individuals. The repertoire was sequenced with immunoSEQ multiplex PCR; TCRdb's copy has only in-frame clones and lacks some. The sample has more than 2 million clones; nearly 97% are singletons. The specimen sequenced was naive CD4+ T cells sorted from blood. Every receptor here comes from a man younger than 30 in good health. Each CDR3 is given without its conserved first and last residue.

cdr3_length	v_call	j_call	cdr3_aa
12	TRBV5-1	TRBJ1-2	ASSSTPDRDGYT
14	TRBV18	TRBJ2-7	ASSPGLAGVRIEQY
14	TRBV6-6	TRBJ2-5	ASSYSILDLEETQY
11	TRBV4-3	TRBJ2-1	ASSQQGGNEQF
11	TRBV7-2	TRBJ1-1	ASSSPLYTEAF
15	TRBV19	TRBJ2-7	ASIYGTRDRGLYEQY
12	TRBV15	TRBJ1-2	ATSRDIVTGGYT
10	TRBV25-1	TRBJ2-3	ASSAGADTQY
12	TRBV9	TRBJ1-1	ASSPSIRDTEAF
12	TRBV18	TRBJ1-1	ASSPTDGNTEAF
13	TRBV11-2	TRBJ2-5	ASRSQTGNRETQY
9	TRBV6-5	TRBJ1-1	ASSRQGAAF
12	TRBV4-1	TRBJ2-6	ASSQDGVANVLT
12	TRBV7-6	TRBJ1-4	ASSLDRVNEKLF
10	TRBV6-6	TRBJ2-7	ASSYSRGEQY
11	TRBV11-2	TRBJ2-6	AGRLSGANVLT
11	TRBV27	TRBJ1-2	ASSSQGQSGYT
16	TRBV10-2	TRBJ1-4	ASSDGVGGGRTNEKLF
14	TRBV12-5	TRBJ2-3	ASGPPRGGATDTQY
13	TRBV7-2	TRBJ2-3	ASSPRGVSTDTQY
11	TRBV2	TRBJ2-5	ASRGDLQETQY
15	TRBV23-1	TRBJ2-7	ASSHSIALGFTYEQY
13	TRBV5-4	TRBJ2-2	ASSPGHPNTGELF
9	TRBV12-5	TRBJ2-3	ASNHWDTQY
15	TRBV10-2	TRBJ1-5	ASSDRYVRTGDQPQH
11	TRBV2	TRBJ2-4	ASRTSGGEPQY
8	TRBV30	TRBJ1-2	ASFGAGYT